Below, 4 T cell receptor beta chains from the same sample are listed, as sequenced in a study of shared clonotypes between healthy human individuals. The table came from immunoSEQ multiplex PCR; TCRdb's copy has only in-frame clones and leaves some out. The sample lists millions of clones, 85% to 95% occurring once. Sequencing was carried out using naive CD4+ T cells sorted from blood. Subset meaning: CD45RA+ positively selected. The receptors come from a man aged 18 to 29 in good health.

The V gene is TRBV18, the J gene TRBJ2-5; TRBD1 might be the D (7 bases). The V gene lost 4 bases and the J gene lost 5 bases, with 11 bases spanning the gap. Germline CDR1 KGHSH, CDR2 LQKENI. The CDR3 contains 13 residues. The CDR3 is CASSQQGTETQYF. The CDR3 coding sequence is TGTGCCAGCTCACAACAGGGGACTGAGACCCAGTACTTC. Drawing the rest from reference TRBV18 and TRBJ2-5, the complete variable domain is NAGVMQNPRHLVRRRGQEARLRCSPMKGHSHVYWYRQLPEEGLKFMVYLQKENIIDESGMPKERFSAEFPKEGPSILRIQQVVRGDSAAYFCASSQQGTETQYFGPGTRLLVL.

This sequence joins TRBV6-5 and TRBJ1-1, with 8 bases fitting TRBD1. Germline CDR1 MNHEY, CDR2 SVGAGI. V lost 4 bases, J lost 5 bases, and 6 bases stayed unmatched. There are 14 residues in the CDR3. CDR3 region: CASSWAGGETEAFF. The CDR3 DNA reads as TGTGCCAGCAGTTGGGCAGGGGGCGAGACTGAAGCTTTCTTT.

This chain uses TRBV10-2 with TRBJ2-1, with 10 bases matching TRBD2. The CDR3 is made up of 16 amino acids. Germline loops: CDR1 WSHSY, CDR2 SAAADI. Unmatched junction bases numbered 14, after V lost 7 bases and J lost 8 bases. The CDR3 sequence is CASTFWASGSGDEQFF. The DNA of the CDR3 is TGCGCCAGCACCTTTTGGGCTAGCGGGAGCGGCGATGAGCAGTTCTTC.

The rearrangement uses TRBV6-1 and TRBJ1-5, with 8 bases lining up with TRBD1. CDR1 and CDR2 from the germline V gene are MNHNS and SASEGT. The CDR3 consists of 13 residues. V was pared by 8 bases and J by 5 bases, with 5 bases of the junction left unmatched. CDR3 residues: CASLAGGDQPQHF. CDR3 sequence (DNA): TGTGCCAGCCTTGCAGGGGGCGATCAGCCCCAGCATTTT.